Described below is a single T cell receptor beta chain sequence and its context. The CDR3 totals 16 residues. Germline V gives CDR1 MNHEY, CDR2 SVGAGI. V was clipped by 0 bases and J by 0 bases, with 8 bases between them. This sample stems from a study of blood T cell repertoires in COVID-19. Study details: Nucleic acid was either cDNA or gDNA, and it came from T cells, B-cell-depleted T cells, or PBMCs.

Original analysis: The assay estimated nucleated cells by amplifying reference gene primers. Here immunoSEQ multiplex PCR was the method, and the copy in TCRdb shows in-frame clones only, minus some. V, J and clone size derive from that table, while D and trimming were established from the DNA sequence. The top ten clones hold over 2.5% of a sample with under 200,000 clones, 84% of them seen once. This rearrangement joins TRBV6-5 to TRBJ1-4, with no clear D. The sequencing input was peripheral blood. The TCR was taken from a human donor with acute or convalescent COVID-19. The donor label of this sample is uncertain. CDR3 loop: CASSYSGIATNEKLFF. CDR3 nucleotides: TGTGCCAGCAGTTACTCCGGGATTGCAACTAATGAAAAACTGTTTTTT.